These 10 T cell receptor beta chains were all obtained from the same sample, sequenced in a study of response to subunit inactivated influenza vaccine (dated by TCRdb to the late 2010s). Libraries were prepared through RT-PCR. Sequenced on an Illumina HiSeq 2500. The public reads were reanalyzed by TCRdb: fastp trimming at Q25, MiXCR alignment, in-frame beta chains only. A single entry per CDR3 protein holds the most common genes and DNA from its merged rows. The sample table records over 800,000 distinct CDR3 sequences; around 20% of these occur just once. The ten biggest clones cover roughly a tenth of the sample. The specimen was PBMCs from blood, collected more than 4 days after vaccination. The origin of the receptors is a man between 50 and 59 years old who received an inactivated influenza vaccine. Donor details come from another sample of the same person, matched by shared clones.

This clonotype was recorded a few times. The chain combines TRBV7-2 with TRBJ2-1; D unresolved. V dropped 2 bases and J dropped 5 bases, with 7 bases sitting between them. The CDR3 is 13 residues long. Germline V gene lookup returns CDR1 SGHTA and CDR2 FQGNSA. The CDR3: CASSLYHNNEQFF. CDR3 DNA: TGTGCCAGCAGCTTATACCATAACAATGAGCAGTTCTTC.

The chain links TRBV5-1 to TRBJ2-1, with D unclear. The germline V and J ends were trimmed by 3 bases and 0 bases, with 19 bases remaining between them. Germline V lookup: CDR1 SGHRS, CDR2 YFSETQ. CDR3 length: 18 amino acids. CDR3 DNA: TGCGCCAGCAGCTGGGCTGGTGGCATAACGAGCTCCTACAATGAGCAGTTCTTC. It codes for CASSWAGGITSSYNEQFF.

The CDR3 coding sequence is TGCAGTGCTTTGAGACAGGGGGCCTACGAGCAGTACTTC. Its protein product is CSALRQGAYEQYF. The V gene is TRBV20-1, the J gene TRBJ2-7; 9 bases match TRBD1. Germline-derived CDR1 and CDR2 are DFQATT and SNEGSKA (reference sequence). The length of the CDR3 is 13 residues. V lost 5 bases, J lost 2 bases, and 4 bases stayed unmatched.

V is TRBV9 and J is TRBJ2-7; TRBD2 matches 11 bases. Losses at the gene ends were 4 bases for V and 3 bases for J; bases not matched to a gene: 6. The CDR3 totals 15 residues. Germline CDR1 SGDLS, CDR2 YYNGEE. CDR3 sequence reads: CASSPGTSGNYEQYF. The CDR3 nucleotides are TGTGCCAGCAGCCCCGGGACTAGCGGAAACTACGAGCAGTACTTC.

V gene TRBV5-1 combines with J gene TRBJ1-2; TRBD1 aligns across 7 bases. In germline, CDR1 is SGHRS, CDR2 YFSETQ. This CDR3 region has 17 residues. V dropped 0 bases and J dropped 0; count of bases not matched to a gene: 8. This CDR3 reads CASSLAGTAQANYGYTF. CDR3 bases: TGCGCCAGCAGCTTGGCCGGGACAGCGCAAGCTAACTATGGCTACACCTTC.

This clonotype appeared a few times. The genes are TRBV7-6 and TRBJ2-1, with 8 bases identical to TRBD1. The CDR3 totals 14 residues. J was trimmed by 6 bases and V by 4 bases; bases with no gene match: 5. Germline V gives CDR1 SGHVS, CDR2 FNYEAQ. CDR3 sequence: CASSSPDRVNEQFF. The CDR3 DNA reads TGTGCCAGCAGCTCTCCGGACAGGGTCAATGAGCAGTTCTTC.

This clonotype was detected a few times. This chain connects TRBV7-9 to TRBJ1-1; weak D call: TRBD1 (6 bases). V lost 1 base and J 1 base, leaving 10 bases between the germline ends. The CDR3 is 15 residues long. Germline V gene lookup returns CDR1 SEHNR and CDR2 FQNEAQ (reference sequence). CDR3 in DNA: TGTGCCAGCAGCTTAGTTTCGGGGGCGAACACTGAAGCTTTCTTT. Translated, it gives CASSLVSGANTEAFF.

The chain has TRBV7-2 and TRBJ2-3, with 12 bases identical to TRBD2. The trim removed 1 base at V and 4 bases at J, leaving 6 bases unmatched. CDR1 is SGHTA, CDR2 FQGNSA, per germline. The CDR3 length is 17 residues. The CDR3 reads CASSLERTSGGSDTQYF. Written as DNA, the CDR3 is TGTGCCAGCAGCTTAGAGCGTACTAGCGGGGGGTCAGATACGCAGTATTTT.

The V gene is TRBV6-1, the J gene TRBJ1-3; D might be TRBD1 (5 bases). The ends were cut back, 7 bases at V and 5 bases at J, with 15 bases in the middle. Germline loops: CDR1 MNHNS, CDR2 SASEGT. The CDR3 is 14 residues long. In nucleotides, the CDR3 is TGTGCCAGCACCTCTGGGGGGTTTCGAAACACCATATATTTT. Protein sequence: CASTSGGFRNTIYF.

This chain joins TRBV5-1 and TRBJ1-5; the D gene is possibly TRBD1 (6 bases). Germline CDR1 SGHRS, CDR2 YFSETQ. CDR3 length: 15 residues. V lost 1 base and J 0 bases, leaving 8 bases between the germline ends. The CDR3 coding sequence is TGCGCCAGCAGCTTGTCAGGGGCTAGCAATCAGCCCCAGCATTTT. Its translation: CASSLSGASNQPQHF.